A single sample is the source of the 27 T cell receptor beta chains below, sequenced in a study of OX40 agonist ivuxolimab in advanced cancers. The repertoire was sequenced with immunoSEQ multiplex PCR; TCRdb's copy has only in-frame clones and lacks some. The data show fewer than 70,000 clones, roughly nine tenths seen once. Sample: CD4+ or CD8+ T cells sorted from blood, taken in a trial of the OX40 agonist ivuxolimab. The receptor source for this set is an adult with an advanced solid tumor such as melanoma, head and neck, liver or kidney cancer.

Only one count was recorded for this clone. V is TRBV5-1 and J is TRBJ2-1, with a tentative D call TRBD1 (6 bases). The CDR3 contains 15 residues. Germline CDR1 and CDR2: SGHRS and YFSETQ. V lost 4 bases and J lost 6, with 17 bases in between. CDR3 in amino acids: CASSPTGTLSNEQFF. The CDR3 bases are TGCGCCAGCAGCCCCACCGGGACACTCTCCAATGAGCAGTTCTTC.

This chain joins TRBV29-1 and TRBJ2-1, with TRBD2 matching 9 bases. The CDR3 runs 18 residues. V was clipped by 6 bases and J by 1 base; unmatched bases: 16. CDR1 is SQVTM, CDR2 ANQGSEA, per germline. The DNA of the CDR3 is TGCAGCGTCTCAGTACGTTGGACTAGCGCTGGTTCCTACAATGAGCAGTTCTTC. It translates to CSVSVRWTSAGSYNEQFF.

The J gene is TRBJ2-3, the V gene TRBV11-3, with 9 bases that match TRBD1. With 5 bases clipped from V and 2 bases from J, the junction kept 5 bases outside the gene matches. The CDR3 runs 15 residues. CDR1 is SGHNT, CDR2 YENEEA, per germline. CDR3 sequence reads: CASSRRTGATDTQYF. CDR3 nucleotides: TGTGCCAGCAGCCGAAGGACAGGGGCCACAGATACGCAGTATTTT. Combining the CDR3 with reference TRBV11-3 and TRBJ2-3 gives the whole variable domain EAGVVQSPRYKIIEKKQPVAFWCNPISGHNTLYWYLQNLGQGPELLIRYENEEAVDDSQLPKDRFSAERLKGVDSTLKIQPAELGDSAVYLCASSRRTGATDTQYFGPGTRLTVL.

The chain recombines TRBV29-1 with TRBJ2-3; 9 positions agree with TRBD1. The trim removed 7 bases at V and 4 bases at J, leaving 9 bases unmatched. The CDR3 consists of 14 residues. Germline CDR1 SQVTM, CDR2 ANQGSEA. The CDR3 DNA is TGCAGCGCTCTACCGGGACAGGGATCAGATACGCAGTATTTT. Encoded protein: CSALPGQGSDTQYF.

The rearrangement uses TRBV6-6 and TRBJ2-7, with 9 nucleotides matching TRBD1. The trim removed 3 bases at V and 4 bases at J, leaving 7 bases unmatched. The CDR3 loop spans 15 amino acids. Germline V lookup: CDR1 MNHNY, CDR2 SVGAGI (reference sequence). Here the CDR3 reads CASSYEQGARYEQYF. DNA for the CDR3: TGTGCCAGCAGTTATGAACAGGGGGCGCGGTACGAGCAGTACTTC.

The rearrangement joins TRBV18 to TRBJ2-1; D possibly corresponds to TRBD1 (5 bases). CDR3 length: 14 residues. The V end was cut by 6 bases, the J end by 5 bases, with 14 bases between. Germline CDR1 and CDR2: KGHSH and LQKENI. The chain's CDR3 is CASSQQGGHNEQFF. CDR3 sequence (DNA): TGTGCCAGCTCCCAGCAGGGCGGTCACAATGAGCAGTTCTTC.

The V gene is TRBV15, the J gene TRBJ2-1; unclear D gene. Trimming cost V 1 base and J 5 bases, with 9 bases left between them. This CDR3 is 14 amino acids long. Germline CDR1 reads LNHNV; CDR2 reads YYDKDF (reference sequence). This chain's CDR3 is CATSRVQADNEQFF. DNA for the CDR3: TGTGCCACCAGCAGAGTTCAGGCAGACAATGAGCAGTTCTTC.

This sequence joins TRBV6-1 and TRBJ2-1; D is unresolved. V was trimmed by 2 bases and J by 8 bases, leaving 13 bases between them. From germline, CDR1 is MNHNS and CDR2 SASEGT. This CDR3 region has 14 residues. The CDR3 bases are TGTGCCAGCAGTGAACGGTCCACCGGAGATGAGCAGTTCTTC. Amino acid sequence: CASSERSTGDEQFF.

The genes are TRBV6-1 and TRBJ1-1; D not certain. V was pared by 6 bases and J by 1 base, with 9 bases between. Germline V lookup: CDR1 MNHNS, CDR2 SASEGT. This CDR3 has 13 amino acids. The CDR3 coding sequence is TGTGCCAGCAGGTCCGACCAGAACACTGAAGCTTTCTTT. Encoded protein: CASRSDQNTEAFF.

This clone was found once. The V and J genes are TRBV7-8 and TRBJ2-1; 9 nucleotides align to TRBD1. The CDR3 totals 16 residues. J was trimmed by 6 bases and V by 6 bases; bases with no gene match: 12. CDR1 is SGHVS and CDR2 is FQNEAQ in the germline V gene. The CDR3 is CASSQQGQGSANEQFF. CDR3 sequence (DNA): TGTGCCAGCAGTCAACAGGGACAGGGATCAGCCAATGAGCAGTTCTTC.

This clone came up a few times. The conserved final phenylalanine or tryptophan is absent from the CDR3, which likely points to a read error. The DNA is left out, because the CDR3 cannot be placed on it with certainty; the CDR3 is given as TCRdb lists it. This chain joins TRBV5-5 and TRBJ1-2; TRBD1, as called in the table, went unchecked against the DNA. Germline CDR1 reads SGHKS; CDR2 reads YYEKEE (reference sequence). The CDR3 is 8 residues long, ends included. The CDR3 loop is CASSLVPS.

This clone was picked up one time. The CDR3 nucleotides are TGTGCCAGCAGTTTAACAGGACGGTACGAGCAGTACTTC. Translated: CASSLTGRYEQYF. This rearrangement joins TRBV28 to TRBJ2-7; D might be TRBD1 (5 bases). The CDR3 has 13 residues. V lost 2 bases, J lost 4 bases, and 9 bases lay in between. The V gene's germline CDR1 is MDHEN and CDR2 SYDVKM.

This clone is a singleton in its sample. The CDR3 reads CASSLTGRRVTGELFF. CDR3 bases: TGTGCCAGCAGCCTGACAGGGAGAAGGGTTACCGGGGAGCTGTTTTTT. The chain combines TRBV5-8 with TRBJ2-2; 7 bases map to TRBD1. The V gene's germline CDR1 is SGHTS and CDR2 YDEGEE. The CDR3 is 16 residues long. V trimming: 4 bases; J trimming: 5 bases; junction bases outside the gene matches: 11. Using reference TRBV5-8 and TRBJ2-2 for the parts outside the CDR3, the full variable domain is EAGVTQSPTHLIKTRGQQATLRCSPISGHTSVYWYQQALGLGLQFLLWYDEGEERNRGNFPPRFSGRQFPNYSSELNVNALELEDSALYLCASSLTGRRVTGELFFGEGSRLTVL.

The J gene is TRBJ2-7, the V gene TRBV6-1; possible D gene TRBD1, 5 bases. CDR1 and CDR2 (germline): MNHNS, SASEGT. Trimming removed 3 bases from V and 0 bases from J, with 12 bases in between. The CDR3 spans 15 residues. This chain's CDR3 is CASSDQGSLSYEQYF. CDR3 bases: TGTGCCAGCAGTGATCAGGGATCCCTCTCCTACGAGCAGTACTTC.

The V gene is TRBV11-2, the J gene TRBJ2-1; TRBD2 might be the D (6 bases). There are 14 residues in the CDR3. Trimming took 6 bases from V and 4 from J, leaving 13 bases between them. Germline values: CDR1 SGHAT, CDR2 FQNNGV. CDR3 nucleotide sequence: TGTGCCAGCAGACCTATTCGGGGGTACAATGAGCAGTTCTTC. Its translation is CASRPIRGYNEQFF.

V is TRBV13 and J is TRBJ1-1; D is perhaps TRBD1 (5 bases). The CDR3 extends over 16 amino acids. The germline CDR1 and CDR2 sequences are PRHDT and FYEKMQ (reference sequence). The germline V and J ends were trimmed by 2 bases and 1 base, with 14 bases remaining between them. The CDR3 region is CASSLRTGGGNTEAFF. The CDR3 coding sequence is TGTGCCAGCAGCTTAAGGACTGGCGGGGGGAACACTGAAGCTTTCTTT.

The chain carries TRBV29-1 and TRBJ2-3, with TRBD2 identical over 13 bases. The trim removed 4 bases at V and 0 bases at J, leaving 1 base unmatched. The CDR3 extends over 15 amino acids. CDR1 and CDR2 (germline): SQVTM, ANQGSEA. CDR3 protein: CSVGLAGGSTDTQYF. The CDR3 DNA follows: TGCAGCGTTGGACTAGCGGGGGGAAGCACAGATACGCAGTATTTT.

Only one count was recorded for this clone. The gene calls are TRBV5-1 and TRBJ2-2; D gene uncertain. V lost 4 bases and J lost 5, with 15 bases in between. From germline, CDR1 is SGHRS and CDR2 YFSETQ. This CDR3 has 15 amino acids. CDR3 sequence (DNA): TGCGCCAGCAGCGCTCTATCTAGTGAGACCGGGGAGCTGTTTTTT. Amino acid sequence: CASSALSSETGELFF.

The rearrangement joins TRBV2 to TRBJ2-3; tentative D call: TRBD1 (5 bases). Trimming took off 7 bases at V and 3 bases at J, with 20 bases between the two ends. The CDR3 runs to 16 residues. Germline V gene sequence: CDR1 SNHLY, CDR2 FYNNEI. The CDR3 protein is CASTREAGRMTDTQYF. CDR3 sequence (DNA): TGTGCCAGCACTCGCGAGGCAGGGCGGATGACAGATACGCAGTATTTT. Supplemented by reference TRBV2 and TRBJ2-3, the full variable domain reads EPEVTQTPSHQVTQMGQEVILRCVPISNHLYFYWYRQILGQKVEFLVSFYNNEISEKSEIFDDQFSVERPDGSNFTLKIRSTKLEDSAMYFCASTREAGRMTDTQYFGPGTRLTVL.

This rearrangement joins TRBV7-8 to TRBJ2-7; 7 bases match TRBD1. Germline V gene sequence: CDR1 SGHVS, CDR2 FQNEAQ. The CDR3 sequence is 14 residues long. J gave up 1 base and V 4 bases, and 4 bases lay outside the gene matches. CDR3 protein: CASSSTRGSYEQYF. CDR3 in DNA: TGTGCCAGCAGCTCAACCAGGGGGTCCTACGAGCAGTACTTC.

CDR3 coding DNA: TGTGCCAGCAGAAAGGGCGGGGGCTTCTTTCAGCCCCAGCATTTT. It translates to CASRKGGGFFQPQHF. J is TRBJ1-5 and V is TRBV27, with TRBD1 as a possible D gene (6 bases). CDR3 size: 15 residues. V was trimmed by 6 bases and J by 6 bases, leaving 18 bases between them. CDR1 MNHEY and CDR2 SMNVEV come from the germline V gene (reference sequence).

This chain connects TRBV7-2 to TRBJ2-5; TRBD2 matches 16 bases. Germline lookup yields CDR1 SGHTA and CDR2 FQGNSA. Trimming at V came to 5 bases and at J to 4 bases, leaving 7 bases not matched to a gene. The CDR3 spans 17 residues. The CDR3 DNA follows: TGTGCCAGCAGCCCGGGGACTAGCGGGGGGGGCGGAGAGACCCAGTACTTC. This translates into CASSPGTSGGGGETQYF.

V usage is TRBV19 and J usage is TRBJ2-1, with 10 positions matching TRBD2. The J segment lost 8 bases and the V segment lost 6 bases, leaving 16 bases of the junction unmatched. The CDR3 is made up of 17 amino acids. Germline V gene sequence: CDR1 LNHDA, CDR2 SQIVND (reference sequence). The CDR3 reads CASSPGSGRARTHEQFF. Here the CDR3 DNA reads TGTGCCAGTAGCCCGGGGAGCGGGAGGGCCCGTACGCATGAGCAGTTCTTC.

The CDR3 DNA reads as TGTGCCAGCAGCTCTCGAGGTAGGACAGGCGTCCTGACTTTC. Translated: CASSSRGRTGVLTF. The V and J genes are TRBV7-8 and TRBJ2-6; TRBD1 aligns across 7 bases. This CDR3 has 14 residues. Germline V gene data show CDR1 as SGHVS and CDR2 as FQNEAQ. The ends lost 4 bases at V and 12 bases at J; junction bases unmatched: 9.

CDR3 loop: CASSYSIGVRETQYF. The CDR3 region has the DNA TGTGCCAGCAGCTACAGTATCGGGGTCAGGGAGACCCAGTACTTC. This rearrangement joins TRBV11-2 to TRBJ2-5; D might be TRBD2 (5 bases). Per germline, CDR1 SGHAT and CDR2 FQNNGV. The CDR3 covers 15 residues. V lost 4 bases, J lost 5 bases, and 17 bases lay in between.

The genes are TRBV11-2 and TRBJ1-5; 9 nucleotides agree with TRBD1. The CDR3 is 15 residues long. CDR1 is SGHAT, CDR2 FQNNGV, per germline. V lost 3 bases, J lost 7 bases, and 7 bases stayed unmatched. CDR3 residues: CASSLDRGAGQPQHF. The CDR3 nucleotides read TGTGCCAGCAGCTTGGACAGGGGAGCGGGACAGCCCCAGCATTTT. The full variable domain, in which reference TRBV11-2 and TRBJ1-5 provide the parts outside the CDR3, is EAGVAQSPRYKIIEKRQSVAFWCNPISGHATLYWYQQILGQGPKLLIQFQNNGVVDDSQLPKDRFSAERLKGVDSTLKIQPAKLEDSAVYLCASSLDRGAGQPQHFGDGTRLSIL.

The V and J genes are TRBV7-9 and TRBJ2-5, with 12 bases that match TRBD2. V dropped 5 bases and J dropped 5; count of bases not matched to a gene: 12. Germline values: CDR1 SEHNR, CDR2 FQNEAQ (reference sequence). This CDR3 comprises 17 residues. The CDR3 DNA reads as TGTGCCAGCAGCCCTGGACTAGCGGGAATGAGCAGGGAGACCCAGTACTTC. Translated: CASSPGLAGMSRETQYF.